This T cell receptor (beta chain) emerged from a study of cytomegalovirus exposure and HLA in healthy donors. General observations from the study: Some highly shared sequence variants likely arose as a pipeline artifact. After further analysis at a later stage, roughly 16,000 TCR beta sequences were associated with HLA alleles at 0.05 false discovery rate. The authors later linked a missense DCLRE1C variant to TCR beta V- and J-gene trimming.

PCR employed 60 Vbeta and 13 Jbeta primers. Only in-frame clones appear in the TCRdb table, and some are missing; sequencing was by immunoSEQ multiplex PCR. This sample has roughly 130,000 clones, with about 80% found just once. About this clone: Its target is unknown.

Nominal health characterized the donors when sampled, though unrecorded immune exposures were likely. Germline assignment: CDR1 MNHNS and CDR2 SASEGT. This CDR3 region has 15 residues. Trimming cost V 5 bases and J 4 bases; bases outside gene matches: 6. Sample: PBMCs. This receptor was identified in a man aged 25 to 40 in good health and CMV-seronegative. This chain joins TRBV6-1 and TRBJ2-3, with TRBD2 matching 10 bases. CDR3 nucleotide sequence: TGTGCCAGCAGTACTAGCGGGGCTCAGGCAGATACGCAGTATTTT. Translating it yields CASSTSGAQADTQYF.